The clone carrying this T cell receptor (beta chain) is identified as medium-sized from frequency. Its matching antigen is unknown. The CDR3 is 15 residues long. Germline CDR1 reads SGHVS; CDR2 reads FQNEAQ. 5'RACE template switching with UMIs produced the TCR beta cDNA. TCRdb reprocessed the 5' RACE reads; each CDR3 protein has one entry and no DNA is given. This sample's table has 25,000 to 35,000 distinct CDR3 sequences. The data belong to a study of T cells expressing NK-cell markers. At the level of the study: Among the eight sequenced donors, seven tested HCMV-seropositive and one tested seronegative.

Overall study results and limits: Whether expanded NKG2C+ T cell clones recognized HCMV stayed uncertain. In a handful of donors, dominant clonotypes made up roughly 25-60.1% of CD3+CD56-NKG2C+ cells.

The V and J genes are TRBV7-8 and TRBJ1-1. What was sequenced was blood T cells: a sorted CD56 or NKG2C T cell subset, CD4+ or CD8+ T cells, or bulk PBMC T cells (not recorded which). This sequence originates from a woman aged 18 to 75 in good health. Here the CDR3 reads CASSFVAIMNTEAFF.